This T cell receptor (beta chain) was obtained from a study of cytomegalovirus exposure and HLA in healthy donors. This clone was counted only a few times. The CDR3 runs to 16 residues. Germline loops: CDR1 SQVTM, CDR2 ANQGSEA. V shed 7 bases and J shed 4 bases, with 23 bases lying between them. PCR involved 60 Vbeta and 13 Jbeta primers. The repertoire was sequenced with immunoSEQ multiplex PCR; TCRdb's copy has only in-frame clones and lacks some. This sample has about 75,000 clones, with approximately 80% found just once. The receptor was isolated from a man between 65 and 85 years old in good health and CMV-seropositive. The chain has TRBV29-1 and TRBJ2-1; D unresolved. Input material: PBMCs. In DNA, the CDR3 is TGCAGCGCCCCTCGTCCAAATTCAGGAACTTACAATGAGCAGTTCTTC. Translation gives CSAPRPNSGTYNEQFF.